The 12 T cell receptor beta chains below were found in one sample sequenced in a study of blood T cell repertoires in COVID-19. The assay was immunoSEQ multiplex PCR, and TCRdb's table has in-frame clones only and misses some. Among about 250,000 clones listed, more than 75% were seen once. Source material: peripheral blood. These receptors all come from a middle-aged woman who had recovered from COVID-19.

As DNA, the CDR3 is TGTGCCAGCAGCCCTTTAACGGCGGGAGGTTTTAGGTTGCGGAATGAGCAGTTCTTC. It is translated as CASSPLTAGGFRLRNEQFF. The chain employs TRBV6-2 or TRBV6-3 and TRBJ2-1; 8 bases agree with TRBD2. CDR3 size: 19 residues. The V and J ends lost 6 bases and 7 bases, in that order; junction bases with no gene match: 23. CDR1 and CDR2 (germline): MNHEY, SVGEGT.

The chain recombines TRBV21-1 with TRBJ2-1; TRBD2, the D gene given by the table, was not confirmed from the DNA. TRBV21-1 is deemed a pseudogene. This CDR3 region has 13 residues. The chain's CDR3 is CASTPGPGDEQFF. DNA of the CDR3: TGTGCCAGCACCCCTGGACCGGGGGATGAGCAGTTCTTC.

The CDR3 DNA reads TGTGCCAGCAGCTCCGGGGTACCCTATGGCTACACCTTC. Amino acid sequence: CASSSGVPYGYTF. The chain joins TRBV11-2 to TRBJ1-2, with D unresolved. The CDR3 has 13 amino acids. The V and J ends lost 4 bases and 4 bases respectively, with 10 bases between them. Germline CDR1 and CDR2: SGHAT and FQNNGV.

The J gene is TRBJ1-1, the V gene TRBV6-5, with a possible D match to TRBD1 (5 bases). CDR1 MNHEY and CDR2 SVGAGI come from the germline V gene. With 3 bases removed from V and 1 base from J, the gap between germline ends came to 12 bases. The CDR3 runs to 15 residues. CDR3 amino acids: CASSYRGDSNTEAFF. Written as DNA, the CDR3 is TGTGCCAGCAGTTATCGAGGGGACTCGAACACTGAAGCTTTCTTT.

The chain employs TRBV10-2 and TRBJ1-2; D is unresolved. There are 16 residues in the CDR3. The germline gives CDR1 WSHSY, CDR2 SAAADI. With 3 bases removed from V and 0 bases from J, the gap between germline ends came to 14 bases. CDR3 in DNA: TGCGCCAGCAGTGATACGTTGGCATCCCCTAACTATGGCTACACCTTC. This encodes CASSDTLASPNYGYTF.

The chain links TRBV4-3 to TRBJ1-5, with 9 bases matching TRBD1. The CDR3 totals 16 residues. The V gene end was trimmed by 2 bases and the J gene end by 7 bases; junction bases not matched to a gene: 9. CDR1 and CDR2 from the germline V gene are LGHNA and YSLEER. CDR3 sequence: CASSQLLRQGEQPQHF. DNA for the CDR3: TGCGCCAGCAGCCAACTTCTCCGACAGGGGGAACAGCCCCAGCATTTT.

This chain uses TRBV5-4 with TRBJ2-7; 10 nucleotides align to TRBD2. Germline V lookup: CDR1 SGHNT, CDR2 YYREEE (reference sequence). The CDR3 has 13 amino acids. Here the CDR3 reads CASSAPGLAGATV. The DNA of the CDR3 is TGTGCCAGCAGCGCCCCGGGGCTAGCGGGAGCCACCGTC.

The chain links TRBV7-2 to TRBJ2-1; 10 nucleotides match TRBD2. With V trimmed by 5 bases and J by 10 bases, 14 bases remained unmatched. Germline-derived CDR1 and CDR2 are SGHTA and FQGNSA. The CDR3 extends over 16 amino acids. The CDR3 DNA reads TGTGCCAGCAGCCGCCGGGCCAGCGGGAGGGCCGGGGAGCAGTTCTTC. It specifies CASSRRASGRAGEQFF.

The gene calls are TRBV30 and TRBJ1-5, with D unresolved. Trimming shortened V by 0 bases and J by 6 bases, and 12 bases separated the two germline ends. CDR1 and CDR2 (germline): GTSNPN, SVGIG (reference sequence). The CDR3 runs 14 residues. Here the CDR3 reads CAWSVPREGQPQHF. The CDR3, as DNA: TGTGCCTGGAGTGTACCCCGAGAGGGTCAGCCCCAGCATTTT.

V is TRBV5-8 and J is TRBJ2-3; TRBD2 is a possible D gene (6 bases). V was shortened by 7 bases and J by 2 bases, with 14 bases between the two germline ends. This CDR3 has 14 residues. CDR1 and CDR2 (germline): SGHTS, YDEGEE. The CDR3 loop reads CASSLATHTDTQYF. The CDR3, as DNA: TGTGCCAGCTCCCTAGCGACCCACACAGATACGCAGTATTTT.

The rearrangement uses TRBV19 and TRBJ2-5; 8 bases match TRBD2. There are 12 residues in the CDR3. Germline-derived CDR1 and CDR2 are LNHDA and SQIVND (reference sequence). CDR3 sequence: CATGGGRGTQYF. In DNA, the CDR3 is TGTGCGACCGGGGGGGGCAGAGGGACCCAGTACTTC.

The chain uses TRBV6-5 and TRBJ1-2; D is undetermined. The CDR3 extends over 16 amino acids. V was pared by 4 bases and J by 2 bases, with 17 bases between. Germline V lookup: CDR1 MNHEY, CDR2 SVGAGI. CDR3 sequence reads: CASSSTAGGTNYGYTF. The CDR3 DNA reads as TGTGCCAGCAGTTCCACCGCGGGTGGCACCAACTATGGCTACACCTTC.